The 7 T cell receptor beta chains presented below share a single source sample, sequenced in a study of blood T cell repertoires in COVID-19. Clones were sequenced by immunoSEQ multiplex PCR, and TCRdb holds only the in-frame ones, with some missing. The sample has approximately 180,000 clones, 85% to 90% seen once. The specimen sequenced was peripheral blood. The origin of the receptors is an older person with COVID-19, enrolled during active disease.

The CDR3 loop is CASSPDWGSGNEQFF. For the CDR3, the DNA is TGTGCCAGCAGCCCAGATTGGGGGAGCGGGAATGAGCAGTTCTTC. V gene TRBV11-3 combines with J gene TRBJ2-1; TRBD2 is a possible D gene (6 bases). The V end was cut by 5 bases, the J end by 7 bases, with 18 bases between. Germline V lookup: CDR1 SGHNT, CDR2 YENEEA. This CDR3 region has 15 residues. The variable domain in full, completed from reference TRBV11-3 and TRBJ2-1, reads EAGVVQSPRYKIIEKKQPVAFWCNPISGHNTLYWYLQNLGQGPELLIRYENEEAVDDSQLPKDRFSAERLKGVDSTLKIQPAELGDSAVYLCASSPDWGSGNEQFFGPGTRLTVL.

The chain links TRBV7-6 to TRBJ1-1; no definite D call. Trimming left V 2 bases short and J 7 bases short, with 17 bases between. The length of the CDR3 is 15 residues. The V gene's germline CDR1 is SGHVS and CDR2 FNYEAQ. The CDR3 is CASSLISFLPVEAFF. CDR3 nucleotide sequence: TGTGCCAGCAGCTTAATCTCGTTTCTCCCCGTTGAAGCTTTCTTT.

CDR3 sequence: CASSKNSQEGYNSPLHF. CDR3 coding DNA: TGTGCCAGCAGCAAGAACAGCCAGGAGGGCTATAATTCACCCCTCCACTTT. The gene calls are TRBV21-1 and TRBJ1-6. TRBV21-1 is a recognized pseudogene. The CDR3 runs to 17 residues.

A single count supports this clone. The genes are TRBV12-3 or TRBV12-4 and TRBJ1-2; D might be TRBD1 (6 bases). Trimming pared 6 bases from V and 7 bases from J, leaving 12 bases between. This CDR3 has 12 residues. CDR3 region: CASRATGGGYTF. DNA for the CDR3: TGTGCCAGCAGGGCGACAGGAGGTGGCTACACCTTC.

This clone was observed once. This may come from a read error, since a much larger clone is one base off. Additional DNA sequences in this sample encode the identical CDR3. This rearrangement joins TRBV5-1 to TRBJ1-4, with D tentatively TRBD1 (6 bases). CDR3 size: 14 residues. Germline V CDR1 and CDR2: SGHRS, YFSETQ. The V end lost 0 bases, the J end lost 4 bases, and 7 bases lay between the germline ends. The CDR3 DNA follows: TGCGCCAGCAGCTTGGCACAGGGTAATGAAAAACTGTTTTTT. Translation: CASSLAQGNEKLFF.

The V gene is TRBV28, the J gene TRBJ2-7; D not resolved. The germline V gene has CDR1 MDHEN and CDR2 SYDVKM. V was clipped by 1 base and J by 7 bases, with 8 bases between them. The CDR3 totals 12 residues. The CDR3 coding sequence is TGTGCCAGCAGTTTATTGGAGAGGGAGCAGTACTTC. As protein: CASSLLEREQYF.

The V gene is TRBV19, the J gene TRBJ2-7; a possible D gene is TRBD2 (6 bases). V lost 7 bases to trimming and J lost 0 bases, with 10 bases between them. This CDR3 region has 13 residues. Per germline, CDR1 LNHDA and CDR2 SQIVND (reference sequence). CDR3 DNA: TGTGCCAGTATGGCGGGGAGCTCCTACGAGCAGTACTTC. Translating it yields CASMAGSSYEQYF.